The next 18 T cell receptor beta chains were all read from a single sample in a study of cytomegalovirus exposure and HLA in healthy donors. The PCR employed 60 Vbeta primers together with 13 Jbeta primers. Libraries were prepared by immunoSEQ multiplex PCR; TCRdb keeps only in-frame clonotypes and omits some of them. The sample lists over 95,000 clones; 67% were seen once. The source material was PBMCs. The receptor source for this set is a man aged 18 to 30 in good health and CMV-seropositive.

V and J are TRBV11-3 and TRBJ1-6, with D possibly matching TRBD1 (6 bases). Trimming removed 1 base at V and 5 bases at J, with 9 bases between. The CDR3 spans 15 residues. The germline V gene has CDR1 SGHNT and CDR2 YENEEA. CDR3 region: CASSLGGTNNSPLHF. The DNA of the CDR3 is TGTGCCAGCAGCTTAGGGGGGACAAATAATTCACCCCTCCACTTT.

This sequence joins TRBV9 and TRBJ1-2; TRBD1 matches at 7 bases. This CDR3 contains 17 residues. J gave up 5 bases and V 0 bases, and 13 bases lay outside the gene matches. Per the germline V gene, CDR1 is SGDLS and CDR2 is YYNGEE. In DNA, the CDR3 is TGTGCCAGCAGCGTAGATAATCCAGGGGGGACACTTTATGGCTACACCTTC. It specifies CASSVDNPGGTLYGYTF.

V is TRBV28 and J is TRBJ1-6; possibly TRBD1 for D (6 bases). The CDR3 totals 15 residues. CDR1 is MDHEN and CDR2 is SYDVKM in the germline V gene. V lost 6 bases and J 5 bases, leaving 14 bases between the germline ends. In nucleotides, the CDR3 is TGTGCCAGCAGGCTGACAGGCCGTGATAATTCACCCCTCCACTTT. It is translated as CASRLTGRDNSPLHF.

In its sample, this clone was seen a few times. The V call is TRBV28, the J call TRBJ1-2; unclear D gene. From germline, CDR1 is MDHEN and CDR2 SYDVKM. Trimming took off 3 bases at V and 0 bases at J, with 5 bases between the two ends. The CDR3 runs 13 residues. The CDR3 spells CASSFAANYGYTF. CDR3 bases: TGTGCCAGCAGTTTCGCAGCTAACTATGGCTACACCTTC.

V and J are TRBV28 and TRBJ1-1; D might be TRBD1 (6 bases). The CDR3 is 15 amino acids. With 5 bases removed from V and 4 bases from J, the gap between germline ends came to 17 bases. The germline CDR1 and CDR2 sequences are MDHEN and SYDVKM. Here the CDR3 DNA reads TGTGCCAGCAGTCCACCGGGGGGGCGGGTCACTGAAGCTTTCTTT. Translation gives CASSPPGGRVTEAFF.

The chain couples TRBV4-1 to TRBJ2-7; 7 nucleotides agree with TRBD1. This CDR3 is built from 14 residues. The junction had 3 bases not matched to a gene; V was cut back by 1 base and J by 3 bases. The germline V gene has CDR1 MGHRA and CDR2 YSYEKL. The CDR3 is CASSQGGGYYEQYV. In DNA form, the CDR3 reads TGCGCCAGCAGCCAAGGAGGGGGCTACTACGAGCAGTACGTC.

This chain uses TRBV4-2 with TRBJ2-7; a weak D match, TRBD2 (7 bases). The CDR3 length is 17 residues. With 0 bases removed from V and 2 bases from J, the gap between germline ends came to 17 bases. Germline-derived CDR1 and CDR2 are LGHNA and YNFKEQ. DNA for the CDR3: TGTGCCAGCAGCCAAGAATTCGCAGGGGAGGGGACCTACGAGCAGTACTTC. It encodes CASSQEFAGEGTYEQYF.

The rearrangement links TRBV4-1 to TRBJ2-5; a weak D match, TRBD2 (6 bases). The CDR3 covers 15 residues. The germline gives CDR1 MGHRA, CDR2 YSYEKL. The V end lost 4 bases, the J end lost 2 bases, and 14 bases lay between the germline ends. The CDR3 loop is CASSLRSSEQETQYF. CDR3 nucleotide sequence: TGCGCCAGCAGCCTCCGTTCTAGCGAGCAAGAGACCCAGTACTTC.

The chain is built from TRBV10-3 and TRBJ2-5, with TRBD1 matching 7 bases. The trim removed 10 bases at V and 7 bases at J, leaving 9 bases unmatched. The V gene's germline CDR1 is ENHRY and CDR2 SYGVKD. The CDR3 is 12 residues long. Written as DNA, the CDR3 is TGTGCCAGCTCAACAGGGGAAGGGACCCAGTACTTC. Its translation is CASSTGEGTQYF.

This sequence joins TRBV5-1 and TRBJ2-7; D unclear. Trimming removed 3 bases at V and 3 bases at J, with 13 bases between. This CDR3 spans 14 amino acids. The germline V gene has CDR1 SGHRS and CDR2 YFSETQ. In DNA form, the CDR3 reads TGCGCCAGCAGCTCCCTAGTGGCGCGCTACGAGCAGTACTTC. It is translated as CASSSLVARYEQYF.

The chain links TRBV6-6 to TRBJ2-3, with 7 nucleotides matching TRBD1. The CDR3 totals 12 residues. From germline, CDR1 is MNHNY and CDR2 SVGAGI (reference sequence). The V gene end was trimmed by 6 bases and the J gene end by 3 bases; junction bases not matched to a gene: 0. CDR3 in DNA: TGTGCCAGCAGACAGGGGACAGATACGCAGTATTTT. This gives the protein CASRQGTDTQYF.

The chain has TRBV11-2 and TRBJ2-3; no firm D call. The CDR3 has 15 amino acids. Trimming stripped 1 base from V and 2 bases from J, with 10 bases between. Germline values: CDR1 SGHAT, CDR2 FQNNGV. The CDR3: CASSLALRNTDTQYF. CDR3 bases: TGTGCCAGCAGCTTAGCTCTCAGGAACACAGATACGCAGTATTTT.

Only a few counts were recorded for this clone. Here the CDR3 reads CASSLERGLFYEQFF. The CDR3, as DNA: TGTGCCAGCAGCTTAGAGCGGGGGCTTTTCTATGAGCAGTTCTTC. The rearrangement links TRBV13 to TRBJ2-1; TRBD2 agrees at 8 bases. V lost 1 base and J lost 8; bases outside the gene matches: 7. The V gene's germline CDR1 is PRHDT and CDR2 FYEKMQ (reference sequence). The CDR3 length is 15 residues.

The chain has TRBV18 and TRBJ2-5; TRBD2 matches at 13 bases. The CDR3 extends over 16 amino acids. J gave up 5 bases and V 0 bases, and 3 bases lay outside the gene matches. The germline gives CDR1 KGHSH, CDR2 LQKENI. The CDR3 DNA follows: TGTGCCAGCTCACCACCCCAGGGACTAGCGGGGGAGACCCAGTACTTC. Its translation is CASSPPQGLAGETQYF.

This sequence joins TRBV7-9 and TRBJ1-2, with TRBD1 matching 9 bases. The CDR3 sequence is 13 residues long. The ends lost 6 bases at V and 5 bases at J; junction bases unmatched: 4. Per the germline V gene, CDR1 is SEHNR and CDR2 is FQNEAQ (reference sequence). Here the CDR3 DNA reads TGTGCCAGCAGTACAGGGGGCGAGTATGGCTACACCTTC. It encodes CASSTGGEYGYTF.

The chain links TRBV4-2 to TRBJ2-1, with 7 bases that match TRBD1. Germline V gives CDR1 LGHNA, CDR2 YNFKEQ. With V trimmed by 6 bases and J by 5 bases, 7 bases remained unmatched. This CDR3 region has 14 residues. The CDR3 DNA is TGTGCCAGCAGTCCTACCGACAGGGACAATGAGCAGTTCTTC. Encoded protein: CASSPTDRDNEQFF.

This clone appeared a few times. CDR3 amino acids: CASSQGGTSGDEQYV. CDR3 nucleotides: TGTGCCAGCAGCCAGGGGGGGACTAGCGGTGATGAGCAGTACGTC. The genes are TRBV11-2 and TRBJ2-7; 11 nucleotides align to TRBD2. The ends lost 5 bases at V and 7 bases at J; junction bases unmatched: 10. The germline V gene encodes CDR1 SGHAT and CDR2 FQNNGV. The CDR3 has 15 residues.

This clone was detected only once. The chain combines TRBV7-9 with TRBJ1-1; D unclear. The CDR3 spans 15 residues. Per the germline V gene, CDR1 is SEHNR and CDR2 is FQNEAQ (reference sequence). Trimming removed 1 base at V and 1 base at J, with 10 bases between. The DNA for the CDR3 is TGTGCCAGCAGCTTAGGTCGGGGTAAGAACACTGAAGCTTTCTTT. As protein: CASSLGRGKNTEAFF.